The entry below describes one TCR beta chain. Its antigen is currently unknown. The data were obtained in a study of T cell responses to AZD1222 COVID-19 vaccine. Overall study results and limits: Sampled repertoires all dated from after the peak T cell response. Two AZD1222 administrations were followed by greater Spike-specific TCR breadth and depth. Donors were chiefly white British, with a greater number of females, and clonal diversity was perhaps underestimated.

From germline, CDR1 is SGHTS and CDR2 YDEGEE. With 3 bases clipped from V and 0 bases from J, the junction kept 1 base outside the gene matches. This CDR3 region has 14 residues. Profiling relied on immunoSEQ multiplex PCR, and the TCRdb table lists in-frame clones only, not all of them. This table has 120,000 or so clones, about 90% appearing once. This receptor was obtained from an adult in good health. V is TRBV5-8 and J is TRBJ1-1; TRBD1 aligns across 8 bases. The specimen comprised peripheral blood, sampled on day 0 of MenACWY control vaccination. In DNA, the CDR3 is TGTGCCAGCAGCTGGACAGGGATGAACACTGAAGCTTTCTTT. Its translation: CASSWTGMNTEAFF.